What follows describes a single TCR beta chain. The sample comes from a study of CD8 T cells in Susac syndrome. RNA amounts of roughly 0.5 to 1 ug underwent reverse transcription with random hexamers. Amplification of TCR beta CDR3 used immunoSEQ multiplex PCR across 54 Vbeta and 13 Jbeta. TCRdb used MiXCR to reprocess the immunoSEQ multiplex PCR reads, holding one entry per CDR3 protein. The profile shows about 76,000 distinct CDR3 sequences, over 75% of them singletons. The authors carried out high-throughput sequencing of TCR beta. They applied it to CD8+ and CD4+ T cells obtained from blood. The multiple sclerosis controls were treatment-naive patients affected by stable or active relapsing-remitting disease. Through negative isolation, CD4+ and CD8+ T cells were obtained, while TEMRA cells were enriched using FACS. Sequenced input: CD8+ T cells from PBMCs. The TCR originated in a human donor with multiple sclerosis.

The CDR3 spells CASSLLSGGAINEQFF. CDR3 nucleotides: TGCGCCAGCAGCCTCCTCTCGGGGGGGGCGATCAATGAGCAGTTCTTC. This sequence joins TRBV4-3 and TRBJ2-1; 8 nucleotides match TRBD2. Germline values: CDR1 LGHNA, CDR2 YSLEER. Trimming at V came to 4 bases and at J to 6 bases, leaving 11 bases not matched to a gene. The CDR3 is 16 amino acids.